This is a list of T cell receptor beta chains from one sample in a study of T-cell memory formation after mild COVID-19. TCRdb independently ran MiXCR on the 5' RACE reads; one entry per CDR3 protein. This sample carries about 420,000 distinct CDR3 sequences, about 22% of them seen once, and the ten largest clones take roughly 13%. The sample taken for sequencing was PBMCs or a T cell subset sorted from them (not recorded which). These receptors were obtained from an adult woman who had mild COVID-19 (a few samples of this study predate the infection). Cell type and time point are not known. CDR3s leave out the opening cysteine and the closing phenylalanine or tryptophan.

J gene | V gene | CDR3 protein
TRBJ2-1 | TRBV7-3 | ASSSEGRGFYNEQF
TRBJ1-3 | TRBV18 | ASRYGRGSDFSGNTIY
TRBJ2-5 | TRBV29-1 | SVDGLQEDNPGTQY
TRBJ2-6 | TRBV5-1 | ASRKGSTGANVLT
TRBJ1-1 | TRBV24-1 | ATRKQVNTEAF
TRBJ2-1 | TRBV5-1 | ASKLTGTPTYNEQF
TRBJ2-3 | TRBV9 | ASSVGLTDTQY
TRBJ1-6 | TRBV12-3/TRBV12-4 | ASSLDSGWVGGGDSPLH
TRBJ2-7 | TRBV11-3 | ASSLGISYEQY
TRBJ2-3 | TRBV5-1 | ASSFRQATDTQY
TRBJ2-1 | TRBV7-9 | ASRHPVGGTYNEQF
TRBJ2-3 | TRBV12-3/TRBV12-4 | ASSPRTGTDTQY
TRBJ2-1 | TRBV9 | ASSVGTVENEQF
TRBJ2-5 | TRBV29-1 | SVDFLAREGLTAQY
TRBJ2-1 | TRBV4-3 | ASSQEAGGPYNEQF
TRBJ2-5 | TRBV7-8 | ASSLAGNRGAGETQY
TRBJ1-2 | TRBV6-1 | ASSEFPGSLGNGYT
TRBJ2-1 | TRBV29-1 | SVVGTSGAREQF
TRBJ2-5 | TRBV6-1 | ASRTSGRAGGETQY
TRBJ2-7 | TRBV7-9 | ASSPEAPRYEQY
TRBJ2-1 | TRBV5-1 | ASSLERASLNEQF
TRBJ2-7 | TRBV20-1 | SARLGHAYEQY
TRBJ1-6 | TRBV7-6 | ASSGTLSKALH
TRBJ2-7 | TRBV4-1 | ASSQGTGGTYEQY
TRBJ2-7 | TRBV10-3 | AITGERGPTYEQY
TRBJ2-1 | TRBV29-1 | SATGANEQF
TRBJ2-1 | TRBV5-1 | ASRWGSGPNEQF
TRBJ1-1 | TRBV19 | ASSFGTDHTEAF
TRBJ2-7 | TRBV25-1 | ATLSGTGYEQY